Given below is one TCR beta chain in context. What it binds is unknown. The data were taken from a study of monozygotic twins with inflammatory bowel disease. TCRdb reprocessed the 5' RACE reads and stores each CDR3 protein as one record, lacking DNA. The data include around 410,000 distinct CDR3 sequences; the top ten clones carry 2% to 3%. Skipping T cell sorting, the study isolated total RNA directly from whole blood. CDR1 and CDR2 from the germline V gene are MGHDK and SYGVNS. The CDR3 is made up of 12 amino acids. Study-level points and caveats: Concordant and discordant twins showed no difference in repertoire similarity, possibly from limited power. No distinction between different T cell subtypes was possible.

V gene TRBV25-1 combines with J gene TRBJ2-4; TCRdb outputs TRBD1, but without DNA this stays unchecked. Sample: blood. This TCR was sampled from a human donor with ulcerative colitis or Crohn's disease, or a healthy co-twin of an affected twin (not recorded which). CDR3 sequence reads: CATGTVKNIQYF.